The clone carrying this T cell receptor beta chain was observed a single time. Its antigen remains unknown. The authors made TCR cDNA by 5'RACE template switching, adding a universal primer site and UMIs. TCRdb called the 5' RACE reads again in MiXCR, with one record for every CDR3 protein. The data contain 620,000 or so distinct CDR3 sequences, about a sixth of them singletons. This entry comes from a study of T cells after yellow fever vaccination. Overall study results and limits: It was the secondary response that reached its peak faster, day 5 versus 15, but it was weaker.

Germline V CDR1 and CDR2: GTSNPN, SVGIG (reference sequence). Trimming removed 5 bases at V and 10 bases at J, with 21 bases between. The CDR3 runs 14 residues. The specimen comprised PBMCs, sampled 4 to 5 days after the first yellow fever vaccination. The chain is built from TRBV30 and TRBJ2-1; maybe TRBD2 (7 bases). The origin of this receptor is a man between 18 and 29 years old who received the YFV17D yellow fever vaccine. The CDR3 DNA reads TGTGCCTGGGGGCGGGGGCCGGGGTTTTCCGAGCAGTTCTTC. It codes for CAWGRGPGFSEQFF.